The 30 T cell receptor beta chains reported below all come from one sample, sequenced in a study of beta chain features in type 1 diabetes. Expressed TCRB transcripts were sequenced after all isolated RNA was converted to cDNA. Clones were sequenced by immunoSEQ multiplex PCR, and TCRdb holds only the in-frame ones, with some missing. The sample holds about 900,000 clones, roughly 15% seen once. Source material: naive CD4+ T cells from blood. All receptors come from a woman aged 18 to 35 in good health.

This clone was picked up a small number of times. The CDR3 is CASITDTQYF. The DNA for the CDR3 is TGTGCCAGCATAACAGATACGCAGTATTTT. The chain employs TRBV19 and TRBJ2-3; no reliable D call. Looked up from germline, CDR1 is LNHDA and CDR2 is SQIVND (reference sequence). This CDR3 contains 10 residues. Deletions cut 9 bases from V and 3 bases from J, with 4 bases between. The variable domain in full, completed from reference TRBV19 and TRBJ2-3, reads DGGITQSPKYLFRKEGQNVTLSCEQNLNHDAMYWYRQDPGQGLRLIYYSQIVNDFQKGDIAEGYSVSREKKESFPLTVTSAQKNPTAFYLCASITDTQYFGPGTRLTVL.

This sequence joins TRBV10-3 and TRBJ2-1; 7 bases map to TRBD1. V lost 10 bases and J lost 1; bases outside the gene matches: 13. Germline-derived CDR1 and CDR2 are ENHRY and SYGVKD. This CDR3 has 16 amino acids. As DNA, the CDR3 is TGTGCCACATTGAGTTCACAGGGGCAATCCTACAATGAGCAGTTCTTC. Translation: CATLSSQGQSYNEQFF.

V usage is TRBV28 and J usage is TRBJ2-6, with 9 nucleotides matching TRBD1. Germline V CDR1 and CDR2: MDHEN, SYDVKM. This CDR3 region has 18 residues. Germline trimming cut 7 bases from V and 0 bases from J; bases unmatched to any gene: 10. CDR3 sequence: CASTRTGQGRSGANVLTF. Here the CDR3 DNA reads TGTGCCAGCACCCGCACGGGACAGGGCCGCTCTGGGGCCAACGTCCTGACTTTC. Using reference TRBV28 and TRBJ2-6 for the parts outside the CDR3, the full variable domain is DVKVTQSSRYLVKRTGEKVFLECVQDMDHENMFWYRQDPGLGLRLIYFSYDVKMKEKGDIPEGYSVSREKKERFSLILESASTNQTSMYLCASTRTGQGRSGANVLTFGAGSRLTVL.

This chain uses TRBV13 with TRBJ2-5; no clear D gene. The J call may not be correct, given that the DNA end is closer to TRBJ2-7. CDR3 size: 14 residues. Germline V gene sequence: CDR1 PRHDT, CDR2 FYEKMQ (reference sequence). In nucleotides, the CDR3 is TGTGCCAGCAGCTTACTAGGACCTATCTACGAGCAGTACTTC. This encodes CASSLLGPIYEQYF.

Worth noting for this clone: The same CDR3 can be traced to other DNA sequences in this sample. For the CDR3, the DNA is TGTGCCAGCAGGTCGGGACAGGGCACAGATACGCAGTATTTT. Amino acids: CASRSGQGTDTQYF. This chain uses TRBV28 with TRBJ2-3, with 8 bases matching TRBD1. The germline gives CDR1 MDHEN, CDR2 SYDVKM. The CDR3 has 14 residues. J gave up 1 base and V 6 bases, and 3 bases lay outside the gene matches.

This clone appeared a few times. This chain joins TRBV27 and TRBJ1-1, with TRBD1 identical over 9 bases. J gave up 4 bases and V 3 bases, and 12 bases lay outside the gene matches. Germline loops: CDR1 MNHEY, CDR2 SMNVEV (reference sequence). The CDR3 is 17 residues long. CDR3 loop: CASSFRGQGRRGTEAFF. The CDR3 nucleotides read TGTGCCAGCAGTTTCAGGGGACAGGGAAGGCGGGGCACTGAAGCTTTCTTT.

V usage is TRBV9 and J usage is TRBJ1-2, with a weak D call TRBD1 (5 bases). Between the trimmed V and J ends, which lost 4 bases and 3 bases, there was a span of 13 bases. Germline V gene data show CDR1 as SGDLS and CDR2 as YYNGEE. This CDR3 is built from 14 residues. CDR3 sequence (DNA): TGTGCCAGCAGCCTCGCAGGGTCGGACTATGGCTACACCTTC. This gives the protein CASSLAGSDYGYTF.

This chain joins TRBV27 and TRBJ2-7, with a possible D match to TRBD1 (6 bases). The ends were cut back, 5 bases at V and 3 bases at J, with 17 bases in the middle. This CDR3 is 15 amino acids long. Germline V gives CDR1 MNHEY, CDR2 SMNVEV (reference sequence). As DNA, the CDR3 is TGTGCCAGCAGTCCCCCGGGACACCGGTTCTACGAGCAGTACTTC. It encodes CASSPPGHRFYEQYF.

The chain combines TRBV2 with TRBJ2-3; D may match TRBD1 or TRBD2 (5 bases each). Between the trimmed V and J ends, which lost 6 bases and 6 bases, there was a span of 13 bases. The CDR3 extends over 13 amino acids. Per the germline V gene, CDR1 is SNHLY and CDR2 is FYNNEI. The CDR3, as DNA: TGTGCCAGCAGGGTCGGGGCTTTTGATACGCAGTATTTT. Translation gives CASRVGAFDTQYF. Using reference TRBV2 and TRBJ2-3 for the parts outside the CDR3, the full variable domain is EPEVTQTPSHQVTQMGQEVILRCVPISNHLYFYWYRQILGQKVEFLVSFYNNEISEKSEIFDDQFSVERPDGSNFTLKIRSTKLEDSAMYFCASRVGAFDTQYFGPGTRLTVL.

This clone has a handful of counts. The chain is built from TRBV5-4 and TRBJ1-1; 7 nucleotides match TRBD1. Per the germline V gene, CDR1 is SGHNT and CDR2 is YYREEE (reference sequence). CDR3 length: 14 amino acids. Germline trimming cut 4 bases from V and 3 bases from J; bases unmatched to any gene: 6. CDR3 in amino acids: CASSRGGQDTEAFF. The DNA for the CDR3 is TGTGCCAGCAGCAGAGGAGGACAGGACACTGAAGCTTTCTTT.

The chain is built from TRBV21-1 and TRBJ2-2; the table's D call, TRBD1, was not checked against the DNA. TRBV21-1 is a listed pseudogene. The CDR3 sequence is 17 residues long. This CDR3 reads CASSVPKDRGETGELFF. In DNA form, the CDR3 reads TGTGCCAGCAGCGTCCCAAAGGACAGGGGAGAGACCGGGGAGCTGTTTTTT.

CDR3 amino acids: CASCSRDTYNEQFF. CDR3 DNA sequence: TGTGCCAGCTGTAGCCGGGACACATACAATGAGCAGTTCTTC. The gene calls are TRBV18 and TRBJ2-1; TRBD1 is a possible D gene (6 bases). Germline CDR1 and CDR2: KGHSH and LQKENI. The CDR3 runs 14 residues. Trimming removed 7 bases at V and 4 bases at J, with 14 bases between.

The chain employs TRBV18 and TRBJ2-5; D is uncertain. The CDR3 is 13 amino acids. V lost 1 base, J lost 4 bases, and 7 bases lay in between. Germline loops: CDR1 KGHSH, CDR2 LQKENI. CDR3 residues: CASSPLNTETQYF. The CDR3 DNA sequence: TGTGCCAGCTCACCACTAAACACAGAGACCCAGTACTTC.

The rearrangement uses TRBV15 and TRBJ1-1; D unresolved. Germline V CDR1 and CDR2: LNHNV, YYDKDF (reference sequence). The germline V and J ends were trimmed by 3 bases and 6 bases, with 5 bases remaining between them. This CDR3 comprises 11 residues. CDR3 in amino acids: CATSRNSEAFF. The CDR3 DNA is TGTGCCACCAGCAGGAATTCTGAAGCTTTCTTT.

This chain connects TRBV9 to TRBJ2-5; D assignment may be TRBD1 or TRBD2 (7 bases each). The ends were cut back, 6 bases at V and 1 base at J, with 31 bases in the middle. The germline V gene encodes CDR1 SGDLS and CDR2 YYNGEE. This CDR3 spans 20 amino acids. This chain's CDR3 is CASKGRGQNSVSGIQETQYF. The CDR3 DNA reads TGTGCCAGCAAGGGAAGGGGGCAAAATTCGGTGAGCGGGATCCAAGAGACCCAGTACTTC.

The J gene is TRBJ2-1, the V gene TRBV6-1; 7 bases map to TRBD2. J gave up 8 bases and V 2 bases, and 18 bases lay outside the gene matches. CDR1 and CDR2 from the germline V gene are MNHNS and SASEGT. This CDR3 has 18 residues. CDR3 loop: CASSERGVRRESSDEQFF. For the CDR3, the DNA is TGTGCCAGCAGTGAAAGAGGTGTTCGGCGGGAGTCCTCGGATGAGCAGTTCTTC.

The V and J genes are TRBV6-1 and TRBJ2-3; 8 bases line up with TRBD2. This CDR3 spans 17 amino acids. Germline V CDR1 and CDR2: MNHNS, SASEGT. The ends lost 4 bases at V and 4 bases at J; junction bases unmatched: 13. This chain's CDR3 is CASSVVFGAGVADTQYF. CDR3 coding DNA: TGTGCCAGCAGTGTGGTTTTCGGAGCGGGAGTGGCAGATACGCAGTATTTT.

This clone occurred a few times. The CDR3 sequence: CASTRESLRGYTF. CDR3 coding DNA: TGTGCCAGCACACGGGAGAGCCTTCGGGGCTACACCTTC. This chain links TRBV28 with TRBJ1-2; D uncertain. Germline V lookup: CDR1 MDHEN, CDR2 SYDVKM. The length of the CDR3 is 13 residues. The germline V and J ends were trimmed by 7 bases and 8 bases, with 17 bases remaining between them.

The J gene is TRBJ2-1, the V gene TRBV12-2; the table's TRBD2 call for D was not verified on the DNA. TRBV12-2 is deemed a pseudogene. This CDR3 spans 16 amino acids. Written as DNA, the CDR3 is TGTGCAAGTCGCAACAGACGGACTAGCGGGCGGAATGAGCAGTTCTTC. It encodes CASRNRRTSGRNEQFF.

Only a few counts were recorded for this clone. The genes are TRBV28 and TRBJ2-1; D unclear. The V gene's germline CDR1 is MDHEN and CDR2 SYDVKM. This CDR3 spans 15 amino acids. V lost 3 bases and J lost 0, with 9 bases in between. CDR3 coding DNA: TGTGCCAGCAGTTTTTCTCGGGCCTCCTACAATGAGCAGTTCTTC. Protein sequence: CASSFSRASYNEQFF.

On this clone itself: Other DNA sequences within the sample encode an identical CDR3. The CDR3 DNA sequence: TGTGCCAGTAGTATTGGTAGGGATCAGCCCCAGCATTTT. It codes for CASSIGRDQPQHF. The rearrangement uses TRBV19 and TRBJ1-5; D uncertain. V lost 3 bases and J lost 5, with 8 bases in between. The CDR3 contains 13 residues. Germline V CDR1 and CDR2: LNHDA, SQIVND (reference sequence).

This rearrangement joins TRBV4-3 to TRBJ1-3, with D unclear. V lost 5 bases to trimming and J lost 5 bases, with 4 bases between them. The CDR3 totals 11 residues. Germline V CDR1 and CDR2: LGHNA, YSLEER. The CDR3 loop is CASSDRNTIYF. The CDR3 nucleotides are TGCGCCAGCAGCGATCGAAACACCATATATTTT.

This clone occurred a few times. The rearrangement links TRBV11-2 to TRBJ2-6, with D possibly TRBD1 on 5 matching bases. V was shortened by 5 bases and J by 0 bases, with 8 bases between the two germline ends. CDR3 length: 15 residues. Germline-derived CDR1 and CDR2 are SGHAT and FQNNGV. DNA for the CDR3: TGTGCCAGCAGCGAAGGGGTCTCTGGGGCCAACGTCCTGACTTTC. This sequence encodes CASSEGVSGANVLTF.

This chain uses TRBV9 with TRBJ2-5; perhaps D is TRBD1 or TRBD2 (6 bases each). This CDR3 is built from 15 residues. CDR1 and CDR2 (germline): SGDLS, YYNGEE. Trimming left V 4 bases short and J 7 bases short, with 20 bases between. CDR3 amino acids: CASSLTQGGFGTQYF. CDR3 DNA: TGTGCCAGCAGCCTCACTCAAGGGGGGTTCGGGACCCAGTACTTC.

This clone was counted a few times. The V call is TRBV6-5, the J call TRBJ2-1; D possibly corresponds to TRBD2 (6 bases). The CDR3 is 13 amino acids. In germline, CDR1 is MNHEY, CDR2 SVGAGI. V gave up 6 bases and J gave up 2 bases, with 8 bases separating them. DNA of the CDR3: TGTGCCAGCAGCCGACTAGCCTACAATGAGCAGTTCTTC. Residues: CASSRLAYNEQFF.

DNA of the CDR3: TGTGCCAGTACCGATAGATTTATGTCCTACAATGAGCAGTTCTTC. Its protein product is CASTDRFMSYNEQFF. This chain uses TRBV19 with TRBJ2-1; D ambiguous. Germline loops: CDR1 LNHDA, CDR2 SQIVND (reference sequence). Deletions cut 7 bases from V and 1 base from J, with 14 bases between. This CDR3 has 15 amino acids. The whole variable domain, remainder taken from reference TRBV19 and TRBJ2-1, is DGGITQSPKYLFRKEGQNVTLSCEQNLNHDAMYWYRQDPGQGLRLIYYSQIVNDFQKGDIAEGYSVSREKKESFPLTVTSAQKNPTAFYLCASTDRFMSYNEQFFGPGTRLTVL.

The chain uses TRBV18 and TRBJ2-2; 13 bases line up with TRBD2. The V gene end was trimmed by 5 bases and the J gene end by 2 bases; junction bases not matched to a gene: 5. The CDR3 runs 17 residues. Germline values: CDR1 KGHSH, CDR2 LQKENI. DNA of the CDR3: TGTGCCAGCTCAACTACTAGCGGGAGGGCCAACACCGGGGAGCTGTTTTTT. The encoded protein is CASSTTSGRANTGELFF.

This clone occurred a few times. V is TRBV27 and J is TRBJ2-2, with 10 bases identical to TRBD2. CDR3 size: 22 residues. V lost 5 bases and J lost 5; bases outside the gene matches: 26. Per germline, CDR1 MNHEY and CDR2 SMNVEV (reference sequence). Written as DNA, the CDR3 is TGTGCCAGCAGTATACATCGGGTCCCTATCGCATCAGCGGGAGGGCGGACCGGGGAGCTGTTTTTT. Translating it yields CASSIHRVPIASAGGRTGELFF.

This clone was counted only a few times. The rearrangement links TRBV25-1 to TRBJ2-3, with D possibly being TRBD1 or TRBD2 (5 bases each). Germline V gives CDR1 MGHDK, CDR2 SYGVNS. Deletions cut 6 bases from V and 2 bases from J, with 21 bases between. The CDR3 totals 17 residues. CDR3 residues: CASSAVRGLGPTDTQYF. In DNA form, the CDR3 reads TGTGCCAGCAGCGCCGTTCGGGGATTGGGGCCCACAGATACGCAGTATTTT.

This chain joins TRBV28 and TRBJ2-7, with 9 bases fitting TRBD1. This CDR3 comprises 14 residues. The germline CDR1 and CDR2 sequences are MDHEN and SYDVKM. With 7 bases clipped from V and 3 bases from J, the junction kept 7 bases outside the gene matches. The CDR3 protein is CASNEQGARYEQYF. In DNA form, the CDR3 reads TGTGCCAGCAACGAACAGGGGGCGCGCTACGAGCAGTACTTC.